This T cell receptor beta chain was captured in a study of glioma-infiltrating T cells after dendritic cell vaccination. Only in-frame clones appear in the TCRdb table, and some are missing; sequencing was by immunoSEQ multiplex PCR. The sample consists of about 50,000 clones, about 89% of them appearing once. Documented time point: after dendritic cell vaccination, including at tumor progression/relapse. CDR1 and CDR2 (germline): MGHDK, SYGVNS. The CDR3 spans 13 residues. Trimming left V 7 bases short and J 10 bases short, with 14 bases between. The rearrangement joins TRBV25-1 to TRBJ1-6; the D gene is possibly TRBD1 (5 bases). The sequencing here drew on blood, taken after dendritic cell vaccination. This TCR was sampled from a human donor with glioblastoma. Here the CDR3 DNA reads TGTGCCAGCATGGCGGGAAGGGGATCACCCCTCCACTTT. This translates into CASMAGRGSPLHF.